The 2 T cell receptor beta chains below all came from one sample that was sequenced in a study of T cells in Graves' hyperthyroidism and ophthalmopathy. RNA transcripts yielded amplified TCR beta CDR3 regions. In the first-round RT-PCR of the TCR CDR3, the HTBI primer set was used. MiXCR, applied by TCRdb to the multiplex PCR reads, yields one record per CDR3 protein. The data show fewer than 350,000 distinct CDR3 sequences, with roughly 23% seen just once and over 45% held by the top ten. Specimen: blood. Receptor source: a woman aged 50 to 60 with Graves' hyperthyroidism.

This clonotype occurred a few times. A junction end diverges from the germline sequence, so it may reflect a read error. The chain employs TRBV12-3 or TRBV12-4 and TRBJ2-7, with 9 bases matching TRBD2. The CDR3 totals 13 residues. CDR3 amino acids: CVSRVAGAYEQYF. CDR3 in DNA: TGTGTCAGCAGAGTAGCGGGAGCCTACGAGCAGTACTTC.

V gene TRBV2 combines with J gene TRBJ1-5; tentatively, D is TRBD1 (6 bases). V was shortened by 5 bases and J by 0 bases, with 17 bases between the two germline ends. Germline lookup yields CDR1 SNHLY and CDR2 FYNNEI. The CDR3 covers 17 residues. CDR3 nucleotide sequence: TGTGCCAGCAGTTTAACAGGGTGGGATGGTAGCAATCAGCCCCAGCATTTT. Translating gives CASSLTGWDGSNQPQHF.